This record concerns one T cell receptor (beta chain) sequence. Assay: immunoSEQ multiplex PCR; the TCRdb copy retains only in-frame clones and omits some. The sample shows more than 95,000 clones, approximately 90% of them seen only once. These data originate in a study of blood T cell repertoires in COVID-19. V dropped 8 bases and J dropped 3 bases, with 31 bases sitting between them. Germline CDR1 and CDR2: SNHLY and FYNNEI. The CDR3 is made up of 19 amino acids. This TCR derives from a man aged 50 or older in a cohort sampled during active COVID-19. Input material: peripheral blood. V and J are TRBV2 and TRBJ2-5, with D unclear. The CDR3 DNA follows: TGTGCCAGCCCCCAGCTTGCAACAGATCGATGGGTATACAAAGAGACCCAGTACTTC. As protein: CASPQLATDRWVYKETQYF.